The TCR beta chain under discussion was sequenced for a study of T cells in Graves' hyperthyroidism and ophthalmopathy. Study results and limitations: Most thyroid clonotypes with frequency above 0.001 were detected in blood.

Concerning this clonotype: The antigen is not known.

CDR3 length: 15 residues. V lost 3 bases and J lost 5, with 16 bases in between. Germline lookup yields CDR1 ENHRY and CDR2 SYGVKD. The investigators amplified TCR beta CDR3 regions from RNA transcripts. The HTBI primer set served for first-round RT-PCR of the TCR CDR3. MiXCR, applied by TCRdb to the multiplex PCR reads, yields one record per CDR3 protein. This sample carries roughly 35,000 distinct CDR3 sequences, 40% to 65% of them seen once, and the ten largest clones take about 25%. Sequenced sample: blood. This TCR was sampled from a woman aged 40 to 50 with Graves' ophthalmopathy. The chain uses TRBV10-3 and TRBJ2-5; a possible D gene is TRBD2 (6 bases). CDR3 in DNA: TGTGCCATCAGTGAACCCCGGGACTCTGGGGAGACCCAGTACTTC. Translation gives CAISEPRDSGETQYF.